Sequencing of this T cell receptor (beta chain) was carried out in a study of T cell responses to AZD1222 COVID-19 vaccine. The method was immunoSEQ multiplex PCR; TCRdb's version includes in-frame clones alone and lacks a portion of them. Of approximately 110,000 clones detected, 75% to 90% appear once; the ten largest clones hold almost 4.5%. CDR1 and CDR2 (germline): WNHNN, SYGVQD (reference sequence). The V gene end was trimmed by 6 bases and the J gene end by 4 bases; junction bases not matched to a gene: 5. The CDR3 spans 14 residues. The receptor's source is an adult who received the AZD1222 COVID-19 vaccine. This specimen was peripheral blood, taken 28 days after the second AZD1222 dose. The chain employs TRBV10-1 and TRBJ2-2; 7 bases agree with TRBD1. CDR3 residues: CASSGTGATGELFF. The CDR3 nucleotides read TGCGCCAGCAGCGGAACAGGGGCCACCGGGGAGCTGTTTTTT.